Only a few counts were recorded for the clone carrying this TCR beta chain. Its antigen remains unidentified. The data derive from a study of T cells in Graves' hyperthyroidism and ophthalmopathy. Study background: Sampling of peripheral blood happened at initial diagnosis, prior to any treatment. Study-level findings and limits: Most clonotypes expanded in thyroid above 0.001 were likewise present in blood.

Any patient presenting with uncontrolled infection, other autoimmune disease, pregnancy or lactation was left out. For the diagnoses, clinical symptoms, serum thyroxine and TRAb, thyroid ultrasound and orbital computed tomography were used. Amplification of TCR beta CDR3 regions used RNA as the template. HTBI primers drove first-round RT-PCR of the TCR CDR3. Via MiXCR, TCRdb re-called the multiplex PCR reads, giving one row per CDR3 protein. The sample lists 600,000 to 900,000 distinct CDR3 sequences, about a sixth occurring once. The V and J ends lost 6 bases and 6 bases, in that order; junction bases with no gene match: 9. The germline CDR1 and CDR2 sequences are WSHSY and SAAADI. The CDR3 sequence is 15 residues long.

The receptor's source is a man between 18 and 35 years old with Graves' hyperthyroidism. The J gene is TRBJ2-7, the V gene TRBV10-2; 12 bases match TRBD2. The sequenced material came from blood. CDR3 sequence: CASREKTSGSAEQYF. CDR3 in DNA: TGCGCCAGCAGGGAGAAGACTAGCGGGAGTGCCGAGCAGTACTTC.